One T cell receptor beta chain is described in this entry. Only in-frame clones appear in the TCRdb table, and some are missing; sequencing was by immunoSEQ multiplex PCR. The sample gives some 24,000 clones, around 84% of which show up once; 4% to 6% is in the top ten. These data come from a study of ipilimumab plus nivolumab after autologous stem cell transplantation. Study as a whole: The DLBCL cohort had primary refractory and relapsed disease, with 18-month progression-free survival of approximately 87% and 28%.

Trimming removed 4 bases at V and 7 bases at J, with 14 bases between. This CDR3 spans 14 amino acids. The germline gives CDR1 MNHNS, CDR2 SASEGT. The V gene is TRBV6-1, the J gene TRBJ2-4; D is ambiguous. The specimen was PBMCs, collected in a trial of ipilimumab plus nivolumab as post-transplant consolidation. This TCR came from a male donor with diffuse large B-cell lymphoma. CDR3 nucleotide sequence: TGTGCCAGCAGTGCTGGATCCGAATGGAACATTCAGTACTTC. Protein product: CASSAGSEWNIQYF.